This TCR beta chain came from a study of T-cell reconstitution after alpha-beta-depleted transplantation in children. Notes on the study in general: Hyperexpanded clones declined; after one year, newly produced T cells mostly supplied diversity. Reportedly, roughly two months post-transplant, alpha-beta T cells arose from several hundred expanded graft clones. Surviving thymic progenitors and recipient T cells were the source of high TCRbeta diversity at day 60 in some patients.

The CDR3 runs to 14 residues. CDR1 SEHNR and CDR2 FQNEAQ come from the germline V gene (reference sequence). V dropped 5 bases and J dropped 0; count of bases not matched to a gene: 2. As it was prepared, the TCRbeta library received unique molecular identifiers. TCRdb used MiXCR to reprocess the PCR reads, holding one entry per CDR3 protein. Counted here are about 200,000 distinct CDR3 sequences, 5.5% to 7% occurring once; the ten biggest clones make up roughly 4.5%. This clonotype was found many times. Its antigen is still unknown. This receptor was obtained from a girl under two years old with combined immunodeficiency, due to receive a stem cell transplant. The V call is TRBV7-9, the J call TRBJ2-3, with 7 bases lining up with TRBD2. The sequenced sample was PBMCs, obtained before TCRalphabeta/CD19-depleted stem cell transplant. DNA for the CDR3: TGTGCCAGCAGCGATAGCGGGAGCACAGATACGCAGTATTTT. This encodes CASSDSGSTDTQYF.